The source of this T cell receptor beta chain is a study of blood T cell repertoires in COVID-19. Across the study: Samples of COVID-19 (acute and convalescent) were obtained from the United States, Italy and Spain. Nucleic acid was either cDNA or gDNA, and it came from T cells, B-cell-depleted T cells, or PBMCs.

V was pared by 7 bases and J by 12 bases, with 15 bases of the junction left unmatched. CDR3 length: 14 residues. The germline V gene has CDR1 MNHEY and CDR2 SVGAGI. This clone has only one observation. In the original workflow: The assay estimated nucleated cells by amplifying reference gene primers. Sequencing used immunoSEQ multiplex PCR; TCRdb keeps in-frame clones, though not all of them. Clonal size and the V and J genes are those of that table, whereas D and trimming came from the DNA. There are about 110,000 clones in the sample; 76% occur only once, and roughly 3.8% lies in the top ten. The chain couples TRBV6-5 to TRBJ1-2; 9 bases are a match to TRBD1. Material: peripheral blood. This receptor was identified in an elderly woman with acute or convalescent COVID-19. This CDR3 reads CASTPASGTGSHTF. The DNA for the CDR3 is TGTGCCAGCACTCCCGCCTCTGGGACAGGGTCACACACCTTC.